Below are 22 T cell receptor beta chains sequenced from a single sample in a study of T cells in localized non-small cell lung cancer. Sequencing was performed with immunoSEQ multiplex PCR; in TCRdb, only in-frame clones are kept and a portion is missing. The table lists about 72,000 clones, almost 85% of them singletons. Sequenced here: peripheral blood, sampled before any cancer treatment. The receptors were sampled from a female donor older than 55 with stage I lung adenocarcinoma.

The CDR3 loop is CASSEAQGDTEAFF. The DNA for the CDR3 is TGTGCCAGCAGTGAAGCACAGGGGGACACTGAAGCTTTCTTT. The chain links TRBV6-1 to TRBJ1-1; 8 positions agree with TRBD1. The CDR3 consists of 14 residues. CDR1 and CDR2 from the germline V gene are MNHNS and SASEGT. Trimming removed 0 bases from V and 3 bases from J; junction bases left unmatched: 0.

This clone was counted a few times. V usage is TRBV5-1 and J usage is TRBJ2-7, with 7 bases that match TRBD1. With 3 bases clipped from V and 2 bases from J, the junction kept 2 bases outside the gene matches. Germline V lookup: CDR1 SGHRS, CDR2 YFSETQ. The CDR3 length is 13 residues. This CDR3 is CASSYGQAYEQYF. The CDR3 nucleotides are TGCGCCAGCAGCTACGGACAGGCCTACGAGCAGTACTTC.

The rearrangement links TRBV19 to TRBJ1-5, with 7 bases identical to TRBD1. The junction had 10 bases not matched to a gene; V was cut back by 4 bases and J by 4 bases. Germline V gives CDR1 LNHDA, CDR2 SQIVND (reference sequence). The CDR3 runs to 16 residues. CDR3 bases: TGTGCCAGTAGTAAAAACACCGGGACAGCGAATCAGCCCCAGCATTTT. Protein: CASSKNTGTANQPQHF. The full variable domain, in which reference TRBV19 and TRBJ1-5 provide the parts outside the CDR3, is DGGITQSPKYLFRKEGQNVTLSCEQNLNHDAMYWYRQDPGQGLRLIYYSQIVNDFQKGDIAEGYSVSREKKESFPLTVTSAQKNPTAFYLCASSKNTGTANQPQHFGDGTRLSIL.

The chain joins TRBV7-2 to TRBJ2-1; 7 positions match TRBD2. V was clipped by 2 bases and J by 8 bases; unmatched bases: 18. CDR1 is SGHTA, CDR2 FQGNSA, per germline. This CDR3 contains 18 residues. The CDR3 DNA is TGTGCCAGCAGCTTAAGACCCCTGTCGCGGGGGACGGTGGATGAGCAGTTCTTC. It is translated as CASSLRPLSRGTVDEQFF. The full variable domain, rest sourced from reference TRBV7-2 and TRBJ2-1, is GAGVSQSPSNKVTEKGKDVELRCDPISGHTALYWYRQSLGQGLEFLIYFQGNSAPDKSGLPSDRFSAERTGGSVSTLTIQRTQQEDSAVYLCASSLRPLSRGTVDEQFFGPGTRLTVL.

The chain couples TRBV21-1 to TRBJ2-2; TRBD1, the table's D call, was not compared with the DNA. TRBV21-1 is reported as a pseudogene. The CDR3 is made up of 14 amino acids. The chain's CDR3 is CASSQTGNTGELFF. CDR3 bases: TGTGCCAGCAGCCAAACAGGGAACACCGGGGAGCTGTTTTTT.

The rearrangement joins TRBV12-5 to TRBJ1-4; D unclear. Per the germline V gene, CDR1 is LGHNT and CDR2 is FRNRAP. Trimming removed 1 base from V and 0 bases from J, with 9 bases in between. The CDR3 length is 16 residues. The CDR3 nucleotides are TGTGCTAGTGGTTTGGGGAGTTCGGCAACTAATGAAAAACTGTTTTTT. Amino acids: CASGLGSSATNEKLFF.

This clone was detected only a few times. V is TRBV5-1 and J is TRBJ2-2, with 15 bases that match TRBD2. CDR1 and CDR2 from the germline V gene are SGHRS and YFSETQ. The CDR3 extends over 17 amino acids. J lost 2 bases, V lost 3 bases, and 2 bases had no gene match. The CDR3 region has the DNA TGCGCCAGCAGCTGGGGACTAGCGGGGGGAAACACCGGGGAGCTGTTTTTT. It codes for CASSWGLAGGNTGELFF.

The genes are TRBV29-1 and TRBJ1-1; D unresolved. Trimming cost V 6 bases and J 4 bases, with 9 bases left between them. Looked up from germline, CDR1 is SQVTM and CDR2 is ANQGSEA. The CDR3 contains 11 residues. The CDR3 sequence is CSVGKVTEAFF. The DNA of the CDR3 is TGCAGCGTGGGAAAGGTCACTGAAGCTTTCTTT.

The chain joins TRBV19 to TRBJ1-1, with TRBD1 identical over 10 bases. The CDR3 length is 14 residues. V lost 7 bases, J lost 3 bases, and 5 bases stayed unmatched. Germline CDR1 reads LNHDA; CDR2 reads SQIVND (reference sequence). The CDR3: CASMRDRGYTEAFF. The CDR3 DNA sequence: TGTGCCAGTATGAGGGACAGGGGATACACTGAAGCTTTCTTT.

This clone has more than one count but fewer than ten. This chain joins TRBV19 and TRBJ2-1; tentative D call: TRBD1 (5 bases). Germline V gene lookup returns CDR1 LNHDA and CDR2 SQIVND (reference sequence). CDR3 length: 14 amino acids. The germline V and J ends were trimmed by 11 bases and 9 bases, with 23 bases remaining between them. The CDR3 region has the DNA TGTGCCGCCATAAAGCAGGGCCCCTTAGCTGAGCAGTTCTTC. Its protein product is CAAIKQGPLAEQFF. Supplemented by reference TRBV19 and TRBJ2-1, the full variable domain reads DGGITQSPKYLFRKEGQNVTLSCEQNLNHDAMYWYRQDPGQGLRLIYYSQIVNDFQKGDIAEGYSVSREKKESFPLTVTSAQKNPTAFYLCAAIKQGPLAEQFFGPGTRLTVL.

This chain joins TRBV7-8 and TRBJ1-5; 12 positions match TRBD1. The CDR3 length is 14 residues. Germline assignment: CDR1 SGHVS and CDR2 FQNEAQ. Trimming removed 5 bases from V and 6 bases from J; junction bases left unmatched: 2. The CDR3: CASSRDRGLQPQHF. The CDR3 coding sequence is TGTGCCAGCAGCCGGGACAGGGGGCTTCAGCCCCAGCATTTT.

This clone occurred a few times. The chain combines TRBV5-1 with TRBJ2-7; the match to TRBD2 covers 12 bases. Trimming removed 4 bases from V and 4 bases from J; junction bases left unmatched: 6. CDR3 length equals 15 residues. The germline gives CDR1 SGHRS, CDR2 YFSETQ. The chain's CDR3 is CASSPGLAGRYEQYF. DNA of the CDR3: TGCGCCAGCAGCCCCGGACTAGCGGGGAGGTACGAGCAGTACTTC. Looking up the rest from reference TRBV5-1 and TRBJ2-7 gives the full variable domain: KAGVTQTPRYLIKTRGQQVTLSCSPISGHRSVSWYQQTPGQGLQFLFEYFSETQRNKGNFPGRFSGRQFSNSRSEMNVSTLELGDSALYLCASSPGLAGRYEQYFGPGTRLTVT.

The genes are TRBV14 and TRBJ1-2; D possibly corresponds to TRBD1 (6 bases). The CDR3 has 15 residues. The germline V gene has CDR1 SGHDN and CDR2 FVKESK. V lost 0 bases and J 5 bases, leaving 13 bases between the germline ends. CDR3 residues: CASSQDWWQGYGYTF. In nucleotides, the CDR3 is TGTGCCAGCAGCCAAGATTGGTGGCAGGGGTATGGCTACACCTTC.

V gene TRBV4-1 combines with J gene TRBJ1-5; tentative D call: TRBD1 (6 bases). CDR1 MGHRA and CDR2 YSYEKL come from the germline V gene. The CDR3 runs 15 residues. Trimming took 3 bases from V and 4 from J, leaving 13 bases between them. The CDR3 reads CASSHGGPGNQPQHF. As DNA, the CDR3 is TGCGCCAGCAGCCATGGGGGGCCGGGGAATCAGCCCCAGCATTTT.

The CDR3 here is CASSMEGTGELFF. CDR3 nucleotides: TGCGCCAGCAGCATGGAAGGCACCGGGGAGCTGTTTTTT. The rearrangement links TRBV5-1 to TRBJ2-2; D is unclear. Germline CDR1 SGHRS, CDR2 YFSETQ. Trimming cost V 4 bases and J 4 bases, with 8 bases left between them. The CDR3 length is 13 residues.

This clone was observed a few times. The chain recombines TRBV30 with TRBJ2-3; D is uncertain. Trimming took 0 bases from V and 3 from J, leaving 4 bases between them. Per germline, CDR1 GTSNPN and CDR2 SVGIG (reference sequence). CDR3 length: 12 residues. The CDR3 sequence is CAWSVGTDTQYF. CDR3 in DNA: TGTGCCTGGAGTGTCGGGACAGATACGCAGTATTTT.

The J gene is TRBJ1-2, the V gene TRBV7-3, with D tentatively TRBD1 (5 bases). The CDR3 is made up of 15 amino acids. Trimming pared 1 base from V and 6 bases from J, leaving 15 bases between. Germline loops: CDR1 SGHTA, CDR2 FQGTGA. The CDR3 reads CASSLKGGDRHGYTF. The CDR3 coding sequence is TGTGCCAGCAGCTTAAAGGGCGGTGACAGACATGGCTACACCTTC.

The chain couples TRBV28 to TRBJ2-3, with D possibly TRBD2 on 5 matching bases. The V end was cut by 2 bases, the J end by 5 bases, with 11 bases between. The germline CDR1 and CDR2 sequences are MDHEN and SYDVKM. The CDR3 runs to 14 residues. CDR3 in DNA: TGTGCCAGCAGTTTAGGAGGAGCAAAAGATACGCAGTATTTT. It yields the protein CASSLGGAKDTQYF.

This chain links TRBV6-5 with TRBJ2-2; TRBD1 aligns across 9 bases. V shed 4 bases and J 2 bases; nucleotides not matched to a gene: 5. Per the germline V gene, CDR1 is MNHEY and CDR2 is SVGAGI. The CDR3 has 16 residues. The CDR3: CASSFGTGRNTGELFF. CDR3 coding DNA: TGTGCCAGCAGTTTCGGGACAGGGAGAAACACCGGGGAGCTGTTTTTT.

V usage is TRBV6-1 and J usage is TRBJ1-5, with unresolved D. This CDR3 spans 12 amino acids. Germline CDR1 MNHNS, CDR2 SASEGT. Trimming removed 9 bases at V and 6 bases at J, with 12 bases between. The CDR3 is CASREGGQPQHF. DNA of the CDR3: TGTGCCAGTCGGGAGGGAGGTCAGCCCCAGCATTTT.

The chain employs TRBV29-1 and TRBJ2-1; D unclear. Germline values: CDR1 SQVTM, CDR2 ANQGSEA. V lost 2 bases to trimming and J lost 6 bases, with 5 bases between them. The CDR3 is made up of 11 amino acids. CDR3 loop: CSVEKVNEQFF. The CDR3 DNA sequence: TGCAGCGTTGAAAAGGTCAATGAGCAGTTCTTC.

V usage is TRBV6-6 and J usage is TRBJ1-2; perhaps TRBD1 as D (6 bases). CDR3 length equals 16 residues. With 7 bases removed from V and 4 bases from J, the gap between germline ends came to 22 bases. Germline V lookup: CDR1 MNHNY, CDR2 SVGAGI (reference sequence). CDR3 region: CASKDSQGLSSYGYTF. As DNA, the CDR3 is TGTGCCAGCAAAGATTCGCAGGGGCTCAGTAGCTATGGCTACACCTTC.